The subject of this entry is one T cell receptor (beta chain). The antigen it binds to is not known. No much larger clone is present one base from it, and per-base qualities are unavailable. RNA was extracted with the RNeasy kit and roughly 0.5 to 1 ug was reverse transcribed using random hexamers. TCR beta CDR3 regions were amplified with the immunoSEQ multiplex PCR assay covering 54 Vbeta and 13 Jbeta segments. PCR amplification bias was corrected by using a synthetic template baseline for primer optimization and computational correction. The study's processing was this. Only productive sequences were kept, with reads annotated to V, D and J genes according to IMGT and analyzed in immunoSEQ Analyzer. Clonality was calculated as one minus the Shannon entropy normalized by log2 of the number of productive unique sequences. For each patient and control, public and private clones were evaluated among the 100 most prevalent clones. A clone was defined as Susac-specific if it was absent from the healthy and MS cohorts, from around 960 published viral clones and from other ImmuneACCESS disease sequences. TCRdb itself trimmed the public reads at Q25 with fastp, ran MiXCR and retained productive beta chains. Under each unique CDR3 protein, matching rows form one entry showing the most common genes and DNA. The V and J calls follow TCRdb's processing rather than the paper's. The sample table records some 450,000 distinct CDR3 sequences; about 85% of these occur just once. The top ten clones comprise about 0.12% of the sample.

This sample was taken from a study of CD8 T cells in Susac syndrome (dated 2019 in TCRdb). As for the study more broadly: Whether CD8+ T cell activation and differentiation in Susac syndrome was antigen driven was tested using repertoire sequencing. CD8+ T cell repertoire clonality was compared between eleven to twelve healthy donors, approximately 14 Susac syndrome patients and 15 multiple sclerosis patients.

High-throughput TCR beta sequencing profiled peripheral blood CD8+ and CD4+ T cells from healthy donors, Susac syndrome patients and multiple sclerosis patients. The multiple sclerosis controls were treatment-naive patients who had stable or active relapsing-remitting disease and met the revised McDonald criteria. CD8+ TEMRA cells were enriched by FACS, while bulk CD8+ and CD4+ T cells were purified by magnetic negative isolation. Blood was drawn into EDTA tubes, processed within 24 hours, and PBMCs were isolated by density gradient centrifugation. PBMCs destined for TCR sequencing were cryopreserved in liquid nitrogen and later thawed in a 37 °C water bath. The sorted or isolated CD4+, CD8+ and CD8+ TEMRA cells reached a purity of at least 90%. Beyond this particular receptor, the publication reports: The study acknowledged that relatively few individuals were included in the TCR sequencing and HLA analysis.

The CDR3, from cysteine to phenylalanine, totals 17 residues. The kept DNA is CDR3 alone, 51 bases in frame from the first base. The trim is 0 bases for V and 5 bases for J, with a gap of 19 bases between the germline ends. CDR1 and CDR2, looked up from the germline V gene, are MGHRA and YSYEKL. Input material: CD8+ T cells from PBMCs. The clonotype comes from a human donor with multiple sclerosis. This sequence uses TRBV4-1 and TRBJ2-5; the D gene remains uncertain. CDR3 sequence: CASSQEFVTPDRETQYF. The DNA reads as follows: TGCGCCAGCAGCCAAGAATTTGTGACCCCGGATCGGGAGACCCAGTACTTC.